The clone carrying this TCR beta chain has a single count. CD45RO-negative, CCR7-positively selected cells formed the naive CD8 fraction, excluding terminally differentiated effector memory CD45RA+ cells. Authors' methods: Junction-only sequences without quality scores were provided by ImmunoSEQ, so filtering was different. Sequencing used immunoSEQ multiplex PCR; TCRdb keeps in-frame clones, though not all of them. The V and J calls and clone size come from that table; D and trimming were worked out from the DNA. The sample holds approximately 2,000,000 clones, 80% to 95% seen once. Germline CDR1 LNHDA, CDR2 SQIVND (reference sequence). Trimming shortened V by 6 bases and J by 3 bases, and 15 bases separated the two germline ends. The CDR3 runs 14 residues. These data originate in a study of shared clonotypes between healthy human individuals.

The specimen was naive CD8+ T cells from PBMCs. The rearrangement joins TRBV19 to TRBJ2-7; possibly TRBD1 or TRBD2 for D (5 bases each). The TCR was taken from a man younger than 35 in good health. Some clones in this sample may be carry-over from other donors' samples. The DNA of the CDR3 is TGTGCCAGTAGCTTTGCAGGGACGGGCTACGAGCAGTACTTC. This translates into CASSFAGTGYEQYF.